Below are 23 T cell receptor beta chains sequenced from a single sample in a study of blood T cell repertoires in COVID-19 (dated by TCRdb to about 2020). The library was built by means of the immunoSEQ multiplex PCR assay. Held by TCRdb, this immuneACCESS table contains in-frame sequences only and omits some clones. Under half of the omission traces to an unresolved V gene where checked; the cause of the rest is unknown. Recorded for this sample are about 80,000 clones; roughly 78% of them occurred a single time. The top ten hold 20% to 25% of the sample. The source material was peripheral blood. All receptors derive from a human donor in a cohort sampled during active COVID-19.

This clone was seen once. The chain uses TRBV28 and TRBJ2-3, with D possibly matching TRBD2 (6 bases). The CDR3 runs 14 residues. The V end was cut by 2 bases, the J end by 6 bases, with 12 bases between. Germline lookup yields CDR1 MDHEN and CDR2 SYDVKM. CDR3 DNA: TGTGCCAGCAGTTTAGTGGGGGGTTGGGATACGCAGTATTTT. It translates to CASSLVGGWDTQYF. Using reference TRBV28 and TRBJ2-3 for the parts outside the CDR3, the full variable domain is DVKVTQSSRYLVKRTGEKVFLECVQDMDHENMFWYRQDPGLGLRLIYFSYDVKMKEKGDIPEGYSVSREKKERFSLILESASTNQTSMYLCASSLVGGWDTQYFGPGTRLTVL.

V usage is TRBV5-1 and J usage is TRBJ2-3; the match to TRBD2 covers 11 bases. Germline V CDR1 and CDR2: SGHRS, YFSETQ. The V segment lost 4 bases and the J segment 0 bases; nucleotides outside the gene matches: 7. This CDR3 is 17 amino acids long. The CDR3 reads CASSVAGGYSSTDTQYF. CDR3 DNA sequence: TGCGCCAGCAGCGTAGCGGGGGGGTACTCTAGCACAGATACGCAGTATTTT.

This clone appeared a few times. The chain is built from TRBV5-4 and TRBJ1-1; 7 nucleotides agree with TRBD1. Losses at the gene ends were 4 bases for V and 4 bases for J; bases not matched to a gene: 7. This CDR3 is 14 amino acids long. Per germline, CDR1 SGHNT and CDR2 YYREEE (reference sequence). The CDR3 DNA sequence: TGTGCCAGCAGCCCCCAGGGGGATACCACTGAAGCTTTCTTT. It yields the protein CASSPQGDTTEAFF.

V usage is TRBV15 and J usage is TRBJ2-2; weak D call: TRBD2 (6 bases). The length of the CDR3 is 14 residues. The ends were cut back, 0 bases at V and 5 bases at J, with 7 bases in the middle. Germline assignment: CDR1 LNHNV and CDR2 YYDKDF (reference sequence). CDR3 nucleotide sequence: TGTGCCACCAGCAGAGATGGGGGGACCGGGGAGCTGTTTTTT. This translates into CATSRDGGTGELFF.

V and J are TRBV9 and TRBJ1-2; possible D gene TRBD1, 5 bases. CDR1 is SGDLS, CDR2 YYNGEE, per germline. V was clipped by 8 bases and J by 6 bases, with 14 bases between them. The CDR3 is 12 amino acids. CDR3 nucleotide sequence: TGTGCCAGTCAGGGTGGCGGGGATGGCTACACCTTC. It codes for CASQGGGDGYTF.

The rearrangement links TRBV13 to TRBJ2-7, with a tentative D call TRBD1 (5 bases). Trimming took off 2 bases at V and 3 bases at J, with 14 bases between the two ends. The CDR3 length is 15 residues. The germline CDR1 and CDR2 sequences are PRHDT and FYEKMQ (reference sequence). CDR3 DNA sequence: TGTGCCAGCAGCTTACTAGGTGGTAGGGGCTACGAGCAGTACTTC. Translated: CASSLLGGRGYEQYF.

The chain recombines TRBV18 with TRBJ2-7, with TRBD2 identical over 8 bases. CDR1 KGHSH and CDR2 LQKENI come from the germline V gene. V shed 2 bases, J shed 2 bases, and the junction held 2 bases outside the gene matches. The CDR3 sequence is 14 residues long. The CDR3: CASSPTGGAYEQYF. CDR3 DNA sequence: TGTGCCAGCTCACCAACGGGGGGGGCCTACGAGCAGTACTTC.

The gene calls are TRBV30 and TRBJ1-2; 9 bases align to TRBD1. Per the germline V gene, CDR1 is GTSNPN and CDR2 is SVGIG (reference sequence). The CDR3 consists of 17 residues. V lost 3 bases and J lost 2; bases outside the gene matches: 13. As DNA, the CDR3 is TGTGCCTGGAGCAGTCCCGGGACAGGGTTGCTCAACTATGGCTACACCTTC. It translates to CAWSSPGTGLLNYGYTF.

The V gene is TRBV19, the J gene TRBJ1-6; D is unresolved. Per the germline V gene, CDR1 is LNHDA and CDR2 is SQIVND (reference sequence). V lost 5 bases, J lost 5 bases, and 16 bases lay in between. The CDR3 length is 16 residues. The CDR3 here is CASSGRRAGDNSPLHF. The DNA of the CDR3 is TGTGCCAGTAGTGGTCGGAGGGCAGGCGATAATTCACCCCTCCACTTT.

CDR3 sequence reads: CASRRTGTNPYEQYF. In DNA form, the CDR3 reads TGTGCCAGCAGACGTACCGGGACTAATCCCTACGAGCAGTACTTC. The rearrangement joins TRBV6-5 to TRBJ2-7; 7 bases are shared with TRBD2. Germline CDR1 MNHEY, CDR2 SVGAGI. CDR3 length: 15 amino acids. V gave up 6 bases and J gave up 2 bases; unmatched junction bases: 10.

This clone came up a few times. This chain joins TRBV6-1 and TRBJ1-3; 8 positions agree with TRBD1. Looked up from germline, CDR1 is MNHNS and CDR2 is SASEGT. V was clipped by 1 base and J by 10 bases; unmatched bases: 12. The CDR3 runs 16 residues. CDR3 protein: CASSEVAGTGGFTIYF. The CDR3 bases are TGTGCCAGCAGTGAAGTGGCCGGGACAGGCGGCTTTACCATATATTTT.

The chain has TRBV7-9 and TRBJ2-5; a possible D gene is TRBD1 (6 bases). This CDR3 has 15 residues. Germline loops: CDR1 SEHNR, CDR2 FQNEAQ (reference sequence). The germline V and J ends were trimmed by 4 bases and 2 bases, with 14 bases remaining between them. The CDR3 DNA reads as TGTGCCAGCAGCTCCCTCGGACAGTATCAAGAGACCCAGTACTTC. Translation: CASSSLGQYQETQYF.

This clone showed up just a few times. V and J are TRBV5-1 and TRBJ2-1, with TRBD2 matching 10 bases. The junction had 5 bases not matched to a gene; V was cut back by 4 bases and J by 7 bases. Per the germline V gene, CDR1 is SGHRS and CDR2 is YFSETQ. The CDR3 runs 14 residues. In DNA form, the CDR3 reads TGCGCCAGCAGCCGGACTAGCGGATTTAATGAGCAGTTCTTC. It encodes CASSRTSGFNEQFF.

A few counts support this clone. The chain joins TRBV5-1 to TRBJ2-7, with 10 positions matching TRBD1. J gave up 1 base and V 3 bases, and 4 bases lay outside the gene matches. CDR1 and CDR2 (germline): SGHRS, YFSETQ. The CDR3 is 15 amino acids. CDR3 protein: CASSSGTGESYEQYF. In DNA, the CDR3 is TGCGCCAGCAGCTCAGGGACAGGGGAGTCCTACGAGCAGTACTTC.

In its sample, this clone was seen once. The chain is built from TRBV6-5 and TRBJ1-1; a possible D gene is TRBD1 (6 bases). Trimming left V 2 bases short and J 10 bases short, with 14 bases between. Germline CDR1 and CDR2: MNHEY and SVGAGI. The CDR3 is made up of 13 amino acids. CDR3: CASSYNRVAGAFF. For the CDR3, the DNA is TGTGCCAGCAGTTACAACAGGGTCGCTGGAGCTTTCTTT.

The CDR3 spells CSLLGTGVYNEQFF. CDR3 bases: TGCAGCCTACTCGGGACAGGGGTCTACAATGAGCAGTTCTTC. The chain combines TRBV29-1 with TRBJ2-1, with TRBD1 matching 10 bases. V shed 8 bases and J 3 bases; nucleotides not matched to a gene: 7. Germline loops: CDR1 SQVTM, CDR2 ANQGSEA. CDR3 length: 14 residues.

The chain uses TRBV18 and TRBJ2-7, with D uncertain. Germline V CDR1 and CDR2: KGHSH, LQKENI. The CDR3 is 13 residues long. V lost 2 bases and J 9 bases, leaving 14 bases between the germline ends. CDR3 sequence: CASSPGSGRLQYF. The CDR3 DNA sequence: TGTGCCAGCTCACCAGGATCTGGGCGTCTGCAGTACTTC.

The chain joins TRBV7-2 to TRBJ1-2, with D possibly being TRBD1 (6 bases). Germline lookup yields CDR1 SGHTA and CDR2 FQGNSA. This CDR3 is 15 amino acids long. V dropped 1 base and J dropped 6 bases, with 15 bases sitting between them. CDR3: CASSLVPQGADGYTF. The DNA of the CDR3 is TGTGCCAGCAGCTTAGTCCCACAGGGCGCGGATGGCTACACCTTC.

The J gene is TRBJ1-6, the V gene TRBV27, with 11 bases lining up with TRBD1. The germline CDR1 and CDR2 sequences are MNHEY and SMNVEV (reference sequence). J gave up 9 bases and V 2 bases, and 0 bases lay outside the gene matches. The CDR3 is 14 residues long. CDR3 sequence: CASSLGTGGSPLHF. The CDR3, as DNA: TGTGCCAGCAGTTTAGGGACAGGGGGTTCACCCCTCCACTTT.

The V gene is TRBV29-1, the J gene TRBJ2-3; 10 nucleotides match TRBD2. CDR1 and CDR2 (germline): SQVTM, ANQGSEA. This CDR3 contains 17 residues. V shed 3 bases and J 0 bases; nucleotides not matched to a gene: 9. As DNA, the CDR3 is TGCAGCGTTGACGGCTTGCTAGCGGGGGTGAGCACAGATACGCAGTATTTT. This gives the protein CSVDGLLAGVSTDTQYF.

The chain carries TRBV7-2 and TRBJ1-4, with TRBD1 matching over 9 bases. The ends lost 6 bases at V and 8 bases at J; junction bases unmatched: 7. Germline CDR1 and CDR2: SGHTA and FQGNSA. The CDR3 has 14 residues. CDR3 DNA sequence: TGTGCCAGCAGACCCCAGGGGACAGGGGAAAAACTGTTTTTT. This gives the protein CASRPQGTGEKLFF.

This clone appeared a few times. This chain links TRBV7-3 with TRBJ1-5, with D uncertain. There are 15 residues in the CDR3. Trimming removed 1 base at V and 2 bases at J, with 9 bases between. Germline CDR1 SGHTA, CDR2 FQGTGA. CDR3 bases: TGTGCCAGCAGCTTAATACGCTCGGGCAATCAGCCCCAGCATTTT. Its protein is CASSLIRSGNQPQHF.

CDR3 amino acids: CASSTGGVPYEQYF. The CDR3 DNA is TGTGCCAGCTCGACAGGGGGGGTACCCTACGAGCAGTACTTC. The chain couples TRBV18 to TRBJ2-7; 9 bases align to TRBD1. Germline V gene sequence: CDR1 KGHSH, CDR2 LQKENI. The CDR3 totals 14 residues. The V segment lost 6 bases and the J segment 2 bases; nucleotides outside the gene matches: 5. Using reference TRBV18 and TRBJ2-7 for the parts outside the CDR3, the full variable domain is NAGVMQNPRHLVRRRGQEARLRCSPMKGHSHVYWYRQLPEEGLKFMVYLQKENIIDESGMPKERFSAEFPKEGPSILRIQQVVRGDSAAYFCASSTGGVPYEQYFGPGTRLTVT.